This T cell receptor beta chain was profiled in a study of blood T cell repertoires in COVID-19 (dated by TCRdb to the early 2020s). In terms of the full investigation: Samples from collaborators originated in the United States, Italy and Spain and spanned both the acute and convalescent phases of COVID-19. The prospective study material was composed of cDNA or gDNA derived from T cells, B-cell-depleted T cells, or PBMCs. Deeply sampled blood TCRbeta repertoires from subjects exposed to, actively infected with, or recovered from COVID-19 were included in the dataset. A freely available public database, intended as a resource for researchers studying the immune response to SARS-CoV-2, is where the repertoires were released. Samples came from the ongoing ImmuneRACE study (first 160 participants) plus 1,254 subjects from 6 global collaborators. A de-identified subject ID, COVID-19 status, age in years and sex were almost always included in the sample metadata. Where available, HLA class I and class II types were obtained from metadata supplied by the sample provider rather than from assay-based typing.

The paper as a whole reports these results and caveats: The amount of clinical and demographic metadata varied by source and participant and was provided uncurated.

Reading from cysteine to phenylalanine, the CDR3 counts 15 amino acids. Of the read, only the CDR3 DNA is kept; its 45 bases are in frame from base 1. Taken from the germline V gene, the CDR1 and CDR2 loops are SGHAT and FQNNGV. At the junction V is shortened by 0 bases and J by 6 bases; bases outside the gene matches: 5. Participants in the prospective study were enrolled through a virtual design, were aged about 18 to 100 years, and lived in under 25 United States geographic areas. Cohort assignment in the prospective study relied on participant-reported clinical history from a screening survey and a study questionnaire. ImmuneRACE Cohort 3 recovered participants were defined by two consecutive negative NP/OP PCR tests, healthcare professional clearance, or symptom resolution. Mobile phlebotomists in the prospective study collected whole blood, serum and a nasopharyngeal or oropharyngeal swab from every participant. Prospective study participants could optionally give additional blood draws and questionnaires over an approximately 2-month period. Before DNA extraction, blood samples from the prospective study were shipped at room temperature or frozen.

TCRbeta CDR3 regions were amplified from genomic DNA by means of the immunoSEQ Assay, a bias-controlled multiplex PCR. Processing in the source paper ran as follows. Nucleated cell counts per sample were estimated from amplification of reference gene primers within the assay. Sequence reads were collapsed and filtered to measure the absolute abundance of every unique TCRbeta CDR3 rearrangement. For each sample, productive Simpson clonality was calculated as the square root of Simpson's diversity index over productive rearrangements. The table was pulled from immuneACCESS by TCRdb, which kept in-frame rearrangements only. Such tables lose some clones; where checked, under half of the loss comes from unresolved V genes, and the rest has no known cause. V and J calls and clone size are given by that table; D and trimming were obtained from the DNA. The sample table records a few hundred thousand clones; about 81% of these occur just once. The top ten hold about 9% of the sample.

This clone was picked up a small number of times. It lacks a known antigen. The record has no base qualities; no much larger clone is one base away. The TCR was taken from a man aged 40-50 years who had recovered from COVID-19. Specimen: PBMCs or T cells enriched from blood (not recorded which). The V and J segments used are TRBV11-2 and TRBJ2-1; the central 7 bases match TRBD2. The CDR3 here reads CASSLDGLGSNEQFF. Here is the DNA: TGTGCCAGCAGCTTAGACGGACTAGGGAGCAATGAGCAGTTCTTC.